The clone carrying this T cell receptor (beta chain) came up once. This record belongs to a study of cytomegalovirus exposure and HLA in healthy donors. The CDR3 contains 16 residues. V dropped 0 bases and J dropped 3 bases, with 12 bases sitting between them. The germline V gene has CDR1 LGHNA and CDR2 YSLEER. Primers for the PCR totalled 60 Vbeta and 13 Jbeta. Assay used: immunoSEQ multiplex PCR; TCRdb lists only in-frame clones, some missing. The data contain some 130,000 clones, about 69% of them seen just once; the ten biggest clones take up roughly 3%. The source is a young man in good health and CMV-seronegative. The gene calls are TRBV4-3 and TRBJ1-3, with D possibly being TRBD1 (6 bases). The sequencing sample was made of PBMCs. The CDR3 is CASSQDRGGSGNTIYF. CDR3 DNA sequence: TGCGCCAGCAGCCAAGATAGGGGGGGAAGTGGAAACACCATATATTTT.